This TCR beta chain was sequenced for a study of CD8+ T cells in alopecia areata. Study-level results: Normal scalp showed lower clonality than lesional scalp, especially alopecia totalis/universalis.

From PBMCs, CD4+ and CD8+ T cells were sorted. Following extraction, RNA underwent reverse transcription to cDNA, which served as the sequencing template. TCRdb keeps only in-frame clones here, not all; method: immunoSEQ multiplex PCR. The sample has around 190,000 clones, more than 55% seen once. About this clone: The antigen remains unidentified.

Germline assignment: CDR1 MGHRA and CDR2 YSYEKL. CDR3 length: 20 residues. V was clipped by 7 bases and J by 5 bases; unmatched bases: 20. The V and J genes are TRBV4-1 and TRBJ2-5; 15 positions match TRBD2. This TCR was sampled from a human donor in good health. Material: CD8+ T cells sorted from blood. The CDR3 loop reads CASIPMSPGTSGGLQETQYF. As DNA, the CDR3 is TGCGCCAGCATTCCGATGAGCCCCGGGACTAGCGGGGGGCTCCAGGAGACCCAGTACTTC.